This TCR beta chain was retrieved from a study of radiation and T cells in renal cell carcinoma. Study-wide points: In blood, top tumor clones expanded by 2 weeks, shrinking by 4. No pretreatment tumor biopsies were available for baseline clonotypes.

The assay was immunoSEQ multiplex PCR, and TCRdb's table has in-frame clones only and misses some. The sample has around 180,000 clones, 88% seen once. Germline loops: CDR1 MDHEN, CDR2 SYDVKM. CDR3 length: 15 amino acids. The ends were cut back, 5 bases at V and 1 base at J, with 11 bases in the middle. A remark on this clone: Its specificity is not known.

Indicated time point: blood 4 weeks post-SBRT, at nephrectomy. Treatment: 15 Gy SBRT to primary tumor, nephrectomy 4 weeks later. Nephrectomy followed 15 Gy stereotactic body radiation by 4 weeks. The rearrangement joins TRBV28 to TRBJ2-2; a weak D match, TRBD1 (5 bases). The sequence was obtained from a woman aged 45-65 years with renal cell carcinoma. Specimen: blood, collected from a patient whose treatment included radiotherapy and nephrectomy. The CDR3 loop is CASSTKGQNTGELFF. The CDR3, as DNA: TGTGCCAGCAGTACAAAAGGACAGAACACCGGGGAGCTGTTTTTT.